This TCR beta chain is from a study of technical replicates of blood from a handful of donors. CDR3 length: 18 amino acids. J was trimmed by 0 bases and V by 0 bases; bases with no gene match: 6. CDR1 SGHRS and CDR2 YFSETQ come from the germline V gene. Sequencing used immunoSEQ multiplex PCR; TCRdb keeps in-frame clones, though not all of them. The sample consists of some 99,000 clones, roughly 96% of them appearing once. The sample was T cells isolated from PBMCs. The TCR comes from a human donor in good health. The chain is built from TRBV5-1 and TRBJ2-1; TRBD2 aligns across 10 bases. Written as DNA, the CDR3 is TGCGCCAGCAGCTTGGATCTAGCGGGAGTATCCTCCTACAATGAGCAGTTCTTC. It encodes CASSLDLAGVSSYNEQFF.